This T cell receptor beta chain was obtained from a study of T cell responses to AZD1222 COVID-19 vaccine. The table came from immunoSEQ multiplex PCR; TCRdb's copy has only in-frame clones and leaves some out. The sample contains approximately 150,000 clones, around 90% of which appear only once. Combined were second doses at about 4 or about 12 weeks. The CDR3 sequence is 12 residues long. In germline, CDR1 is KGHSH, CDR2 LQKENI. V lost 3 bases to trimming and J lost 3 bases, with 6 bases between them. To note about this clone: Its antigen is currently unknown. The same CDR3 is also encoded by other DNA sequences in this sample.

Study outcomes and limitations: White British people made up most donors, females outnumbered males, and clonal diversity was possibly underestimated. Spike-specific TCR breadth and depth were elevated following two AZD1222 doses. Without day 14 samples, only post-peak T cell repertoires were studied.

This sample comprised peripheral blood, obtained 28 days after the second AZD1222 dose. This chain joins TRBV18 and TRBJ2-7; no reliable D call. This sequence originates from an adult who received the AZD1222 COVID-19 vaccine. As DNA, the CDR3 is TGTGCCAGCTCACCTGACATCTACGAGCAGTACTTC. Amino acids: CASSPDIYEQYF.